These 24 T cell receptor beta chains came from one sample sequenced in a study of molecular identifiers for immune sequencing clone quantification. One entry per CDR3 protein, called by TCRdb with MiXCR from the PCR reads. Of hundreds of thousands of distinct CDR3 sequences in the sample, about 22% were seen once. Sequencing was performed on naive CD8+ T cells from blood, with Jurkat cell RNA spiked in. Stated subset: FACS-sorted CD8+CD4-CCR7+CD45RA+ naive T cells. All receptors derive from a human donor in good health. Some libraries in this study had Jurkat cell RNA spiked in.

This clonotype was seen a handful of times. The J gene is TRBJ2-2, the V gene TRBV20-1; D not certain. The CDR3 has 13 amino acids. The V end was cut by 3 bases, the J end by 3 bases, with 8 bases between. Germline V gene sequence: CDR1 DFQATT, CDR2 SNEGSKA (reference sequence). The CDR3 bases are TGCAGTGCTAGTGGTCCGGACACCGGGGAGCTGTTTTTT. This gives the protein CSASGPDTGELFF.

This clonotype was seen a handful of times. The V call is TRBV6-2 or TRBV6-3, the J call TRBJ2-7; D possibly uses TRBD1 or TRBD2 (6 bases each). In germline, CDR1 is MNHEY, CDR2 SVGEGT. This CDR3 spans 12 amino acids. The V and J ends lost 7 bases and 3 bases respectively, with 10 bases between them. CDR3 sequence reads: CASMRGVYEQYF. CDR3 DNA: TGTGCCAGCATGAGGGGGGTCTACGAGCAGTACTTC.

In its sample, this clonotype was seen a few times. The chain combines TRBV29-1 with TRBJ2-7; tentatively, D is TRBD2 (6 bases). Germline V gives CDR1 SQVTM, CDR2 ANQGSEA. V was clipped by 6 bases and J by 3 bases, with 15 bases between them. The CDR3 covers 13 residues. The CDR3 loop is CSVAMGGGYEQYF. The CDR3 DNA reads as TGCAGCGTAGCAATGGGGGGAGGCTACGAGCAGTACTTC.

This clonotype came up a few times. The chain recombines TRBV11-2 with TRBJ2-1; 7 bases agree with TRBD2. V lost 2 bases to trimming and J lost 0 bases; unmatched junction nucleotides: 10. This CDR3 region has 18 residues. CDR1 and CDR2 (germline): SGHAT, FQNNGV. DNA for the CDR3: TGTGCCAGCAGCTTACACTCAGCGGGGTACAGCTCCTACAATGAGCAGTTCTTC. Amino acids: CASSLHSAGYSSYNEQFF.

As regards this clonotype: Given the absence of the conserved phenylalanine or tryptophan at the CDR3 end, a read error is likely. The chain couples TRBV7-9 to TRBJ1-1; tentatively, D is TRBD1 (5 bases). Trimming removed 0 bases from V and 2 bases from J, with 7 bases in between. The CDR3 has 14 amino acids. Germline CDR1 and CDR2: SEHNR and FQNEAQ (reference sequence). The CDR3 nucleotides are TGTGCCAGCAGCTTAGCAGGGGCCAACACTGAAGCTTTCCTT. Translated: CASSLAGANTEAFL.

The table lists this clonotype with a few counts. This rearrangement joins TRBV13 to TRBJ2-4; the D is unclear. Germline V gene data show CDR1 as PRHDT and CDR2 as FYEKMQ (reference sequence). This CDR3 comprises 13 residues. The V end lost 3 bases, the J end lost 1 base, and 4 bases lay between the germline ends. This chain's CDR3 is CASSLSAKNIQYF. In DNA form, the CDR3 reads TGTGCCAGCAGCTTGTCTGCCAAAAACATTCAGTACTTC.

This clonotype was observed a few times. CDR3 DNA: TGTGCCTGGAGTGTACAGGGGAGCACTGAAGCTTTCTTT. Translated: CAWSVQGSTEAFF. The chain is built from TRBV30 and TRBJ1-1; the match to TRBD1 covers 7 bases. There are 13 residues in the CDR3. V lost 0 bases and J lost 4; bases outside the gene matches: 2. Germline CDR1 reads GTSNPN; CDR2 reads SVGIG (reference sequence).

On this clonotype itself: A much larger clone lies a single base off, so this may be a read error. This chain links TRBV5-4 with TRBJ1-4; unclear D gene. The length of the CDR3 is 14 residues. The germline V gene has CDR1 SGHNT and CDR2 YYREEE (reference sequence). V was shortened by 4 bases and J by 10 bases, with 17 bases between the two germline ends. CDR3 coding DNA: TGTGCCAGCAGCCAGAAACGGGGTGAAGGAAAACTGTTTTTT. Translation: CASSQKRGEGKLFF.

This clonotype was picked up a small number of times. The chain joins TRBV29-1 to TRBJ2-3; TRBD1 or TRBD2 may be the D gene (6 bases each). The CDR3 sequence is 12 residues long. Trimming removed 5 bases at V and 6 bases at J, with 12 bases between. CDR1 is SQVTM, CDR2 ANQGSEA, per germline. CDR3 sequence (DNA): TGCAGCGTTCCCACGGGGGCGGATACGCAGTATTTT. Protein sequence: CSVPTGADTQYF.

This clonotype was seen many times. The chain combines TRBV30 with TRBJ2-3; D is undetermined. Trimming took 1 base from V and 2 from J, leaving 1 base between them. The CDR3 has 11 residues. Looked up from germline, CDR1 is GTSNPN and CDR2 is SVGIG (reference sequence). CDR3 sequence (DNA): TGTGCCTGGAGTGACACAGATACGCAGTATTTT. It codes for CAWSDTDTQYF.

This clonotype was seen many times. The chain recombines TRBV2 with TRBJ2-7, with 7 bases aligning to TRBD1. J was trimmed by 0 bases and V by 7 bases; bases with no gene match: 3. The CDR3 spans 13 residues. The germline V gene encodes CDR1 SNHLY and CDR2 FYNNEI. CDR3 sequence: CASTWDSSYEQYF. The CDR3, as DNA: TGTGCCAGCACCTGGGACAGCTCCTACGAGCAGTACTTC.

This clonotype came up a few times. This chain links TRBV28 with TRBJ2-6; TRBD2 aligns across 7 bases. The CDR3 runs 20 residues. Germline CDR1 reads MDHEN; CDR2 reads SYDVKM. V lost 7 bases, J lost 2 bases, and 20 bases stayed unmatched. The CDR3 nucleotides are TGTGCCAGCATGACTAGCCAGAACCGGGGTGGGCATCCTGGGGCCAACGTCCTGACTTTC. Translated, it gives CASMTSQNRGGHPGANVLTF.

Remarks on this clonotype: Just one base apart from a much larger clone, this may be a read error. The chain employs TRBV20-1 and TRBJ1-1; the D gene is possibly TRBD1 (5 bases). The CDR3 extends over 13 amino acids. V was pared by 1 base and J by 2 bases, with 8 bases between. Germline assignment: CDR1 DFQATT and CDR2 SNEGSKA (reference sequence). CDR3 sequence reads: CSARVWGNTEAFF. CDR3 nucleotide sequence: TGCAGTGCTAGAGTTTGGGGCAACACTGAAGCTTTCTTT.

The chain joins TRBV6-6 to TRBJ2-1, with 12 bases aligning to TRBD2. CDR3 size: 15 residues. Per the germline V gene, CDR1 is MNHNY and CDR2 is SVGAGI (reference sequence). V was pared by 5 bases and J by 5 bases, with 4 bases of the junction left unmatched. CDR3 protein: CASSPRTSGDNEQFF. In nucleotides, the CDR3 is TGTGCCAGCAGTCCTAGGACTAGCGGGGACAATGAGCAGTTCTTC.

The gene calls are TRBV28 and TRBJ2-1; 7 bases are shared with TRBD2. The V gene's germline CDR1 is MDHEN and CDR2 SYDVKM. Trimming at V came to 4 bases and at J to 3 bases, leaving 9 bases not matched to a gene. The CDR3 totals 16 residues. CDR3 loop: CASSSRLAASYNEQFF. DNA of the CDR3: TGTGCCAGCAGTTCTAGACTAGCTGCTAGCTACAATGAGCAGTTCTTC.

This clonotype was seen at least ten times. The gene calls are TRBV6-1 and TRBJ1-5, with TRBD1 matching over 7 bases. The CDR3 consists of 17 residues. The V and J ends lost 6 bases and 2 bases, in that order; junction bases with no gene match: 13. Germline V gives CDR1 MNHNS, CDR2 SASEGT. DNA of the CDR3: TGTGCCAGCAGCCCCGGGACAGATCCTTTCGGCAATCAGCCCCAGCATTTT. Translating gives CASSPGTDPFGNQPQHF.

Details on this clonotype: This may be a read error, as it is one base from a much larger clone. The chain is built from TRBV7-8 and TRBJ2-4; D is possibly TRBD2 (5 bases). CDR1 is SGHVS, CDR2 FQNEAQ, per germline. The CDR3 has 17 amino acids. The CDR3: CASSLGLKNLAKDIQYF. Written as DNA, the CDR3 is TGTGCCAGCAGCTTAGGTCTCAAAAACCTAGCCAAAGACATTCAGTACTTC.

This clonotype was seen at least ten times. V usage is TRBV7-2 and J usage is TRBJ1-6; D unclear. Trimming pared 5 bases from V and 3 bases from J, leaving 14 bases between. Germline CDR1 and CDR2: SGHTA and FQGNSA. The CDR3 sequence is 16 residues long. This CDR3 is CASSGYLKVYNSPLHF. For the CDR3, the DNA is TGTGCCAGCAGCGGATATCTCAAAGTCTATAATTCACCCCTCCACTTT.

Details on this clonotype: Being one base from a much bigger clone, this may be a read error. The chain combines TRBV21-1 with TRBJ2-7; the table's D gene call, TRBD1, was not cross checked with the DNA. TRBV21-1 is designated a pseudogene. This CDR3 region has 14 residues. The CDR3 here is CASSPTGELYGQYF. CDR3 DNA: TGTGCCAGCAGCCCGACAGGGGAGCTTTACGGGCAGTACTTC.

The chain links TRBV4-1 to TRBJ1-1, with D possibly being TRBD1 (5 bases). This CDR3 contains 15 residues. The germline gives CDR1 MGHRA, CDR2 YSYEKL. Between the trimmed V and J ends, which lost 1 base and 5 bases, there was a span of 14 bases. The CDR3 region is CASSQVPQGGTEAFF. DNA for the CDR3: TGCGCCAGCAGCCAAGTCCCCCAGGGTGGGACTGAAGCTTTCTTT.

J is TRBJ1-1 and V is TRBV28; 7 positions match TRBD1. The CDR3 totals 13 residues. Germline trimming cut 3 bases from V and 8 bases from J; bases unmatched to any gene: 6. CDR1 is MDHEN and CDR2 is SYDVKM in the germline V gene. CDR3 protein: CASSFQHRGEAFF. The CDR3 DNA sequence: TGTGCCAGCAGTTTCCAACACAGGGGCGAAGCTTTCTTT.

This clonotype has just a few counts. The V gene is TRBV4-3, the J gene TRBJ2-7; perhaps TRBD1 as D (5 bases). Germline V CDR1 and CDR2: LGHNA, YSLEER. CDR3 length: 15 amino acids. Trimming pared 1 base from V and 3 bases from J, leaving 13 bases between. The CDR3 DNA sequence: TGCGCCAGCAGCCAAGGGACATCACGGATCTACGAGCAGTACTTC. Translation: CASSQGTSRIYEQYF.

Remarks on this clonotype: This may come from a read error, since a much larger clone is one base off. The CDR3 DNA reads TGTGCCAGCAAGCCTATGGACTATGGCTACACCTTC. Its protein product is CASKPMDYGYTF. J is TRBJ1-2 and V is TRBV12-3 or TRBV12-4; D unresolved. V lost 7 bases and J lost 3, with 9 bases in between. The CDR3 contains 12 residues.

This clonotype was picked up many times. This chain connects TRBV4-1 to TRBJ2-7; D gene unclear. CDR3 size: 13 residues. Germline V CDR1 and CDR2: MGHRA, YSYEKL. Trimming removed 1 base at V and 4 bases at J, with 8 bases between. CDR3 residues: CASSQVSYYEQYF. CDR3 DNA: TGCGCCAGCAGCCAAGTCAGCTATTACGAGCAGTACTTC.